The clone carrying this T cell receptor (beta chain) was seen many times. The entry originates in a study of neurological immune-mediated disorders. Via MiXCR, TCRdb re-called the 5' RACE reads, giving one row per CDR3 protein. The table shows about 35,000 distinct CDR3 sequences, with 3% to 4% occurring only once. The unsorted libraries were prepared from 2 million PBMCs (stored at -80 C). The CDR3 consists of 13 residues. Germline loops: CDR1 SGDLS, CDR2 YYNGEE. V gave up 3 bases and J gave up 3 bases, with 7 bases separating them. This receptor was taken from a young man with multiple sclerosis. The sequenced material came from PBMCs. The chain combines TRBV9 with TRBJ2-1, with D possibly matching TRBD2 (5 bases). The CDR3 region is CASSAEGYNEQFF. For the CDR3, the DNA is TGTGCCAGCAGCGCCGAGGGCTACAATGAGCAGTTCTTC. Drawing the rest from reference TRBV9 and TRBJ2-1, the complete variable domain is DSGVTQTPKHLITATGQRVTLRCSPRSGDLSVYWYQQSLDQGLQFLIQYYNGEERAKGNILERFSAQQFPDLHSELNLSSLELGDSALYFCASSAEGYNEQFFGPGTRLTVL.